The 32 T cell receptor beta chains below come from one sample, sequenced in a study of T-cell memory formation after mild COVID-19. TCRdb re-analysed the 5' RACE reads in MiXCR, keeping a single row per CDR3 protein. The table shows around 150,000 distinct CDR3 sequences, with approximately 14% occurring only once. The specimen was PBMCs or a T cell subset sorted from them (not recorded which). These receptors came from an adult woman who had mild COVID-19 (a few samples of this study predate the infection). Cell type and time point are not known.

The rearrangement links TRBV27 to TRBJ2-2, with 8 bases identical to TRBD2. The CDR3 length is 15 residues. Germline V gene sequence: CDR1 MNHEY, CDR2 SMNVEV (reference sequence). Trimming removed 6 bases from V and 4 bases from J; junction bases left unmatched: 7. DNA of the CDR3: TGTGCCAGCAGGGTCTTAGCGGGAAGCACCGGGGAGCTGTTTTTT. It yields the protein CASRVLAGSTGELFF.

This clonotype was recorded at least ten times. The rearrangement joins TRBV7-8 to TRBJ2-1; TRBD2 aligns across 16 bases. Trimming cost V 5 bases and J 6 bases; bases outside gene matches: 7. The CDR3 extends over 17 amino acids. Germline values: CDR1 SGHVS, CDR2 FQNEAQ. The CDR3 reads CASSPSGLAGGGNEQFF. The CDR3 DNA sequence: TGTGCCAGCAGCCCCTCGGGACTAGCGGGGGGGGGCAATGAGCAGTTCTTC.

This clonotype occurred many times. V and J are TRBV6-6 and TRBJ2-7, with D unresolved. In germline, CDR1 is MNHNY, CDR2 SVGAGI (reference sequence). V gave up 6 bases and J gave up 6 bases, with 12 bases separating them. The CDR3 totals 12 residues. CDR3 sequence (DNA): TGTGCCAGCAGCCAAGACTGGCGCGAGCAGTACTTC. The encoded protein is CASSQDWREQYF.

The V gene is TRBV19, the J gene TRBJ1-6; 9 positions agree with TRBD1. V lost 6 bases to trimming and J lost 7 bases; unmatched junction nucleotides: 10. The germline gives CDR1 LNHDA, CDR2 SQIVND (reference sequence). The CDR3 covers 16 residues. The CDR3 coding sequence is TGTGCCAGTAGGCGGACAGGGGCGAGGAGAAATTCACCCCTCCACTTT. Residues: CASRRTGARRNSPLHF.

The chain uses TRBV12-5 and TRBJ2-1; D is uncertain. The CDR3 runs to 11 residues. CDR1 is LGHNT, CDR2 FRNRAP, per germline. V lost 3 bases and J lost 8, with 5 bases in between. The CDR3 region is CASGFGYEQFF. CDR3 nucleotide sequence: TGTGCTAGTGGTTTTGGGTATGAGCAGTTCTTC. Together with reference TRBV12-5 and TRBJ2-1, the CDR3 gives the full variable domain: DARVTQTPRHKVTEMGQEVTMRCQPILGHNTVFWYRQTMMQGLELLAYFRNRAPLDDSGMPKDRFSAEMPDATLATLKIQPSEPRDSAVYFCASGFGYEQFFGPGTRLTVL.

This clonotype has only a few counts. The CDR3 loop is CASSHTVPEETQYF. The CDR3 DNA is TGTGCCAGCAGCCATACGGTTCCCGAAGAGACCCAGTACTTC. The rearrangement links TRBV7-6 to TRBJ2-5, with D uncertain. From germline, CDR1 is SGHVS and CDR2 FNYEAQ. The CDR3 has 14 amino acids. The V and J ends lost 5 bases and 3 bases respectively, with 13 bases between them. Supplemented by reference TRBV7-6 and TRBJ2-5, the full variable domain reads GAGVSQSPRYKVTKRGQDVALRCDPISGHVSLYWYRQALGQGPEFLTYFNYEAQQDKSGLPNDRFSAERPEGSISTLTIQRTEQRDSAMYRCASSHTVPEETQYFGPGTRLLVL.

This clonotype was seen ten or more times. The rearrangement links TRBV5-1 to TRBJ2-5, with 10 nucleotides matching TRBD1. The CDR3 totals 14 residues. V shed 6 bases and J 5 bases; nucleotides not matched to a gene: 7. CDR1 and CDR2 (germline): SGHRS, YFSETQ. The CDR3 DNA sequence: TGCGCCAGCAACGGACAGGGGGTCGGGGAGACCCAGTACTTC. Encoded protein: CASNGQGVGETQYF.

This clonotype has a handful of counts. The chain recombines TRBV6-2 or TRBV6-3 with TRBJ1-1; tentative D call: TRBD1 (5 bases). Germline CDR1 and CDR2: MNHEY and SVGEGT. There are 15 residues in the CDR3. Deletions cut 6 bases from V and 0 bases from J, with 14 bases between. The CDR3 DNA is TGTGCCAGCAGCCCCGACAGTTACATGAACACTGAAGCTTTCTTT. Its translation: CASSPDSYMNTEAFF.

This clonotype has a handful of counts. The V call is TRBV12-3 or TRBV12-4, the J call TRBJ2-3; 10 bases match TRBD2. Germline trimming cut 7 bases from V and 4 bases from J; bases unmatched to any gene: 5. This CDR3 has 14 residues. The CDR3 DNA is TGTGCCAGCACCCCTAGCGGGAGAGCAGATACGCAGTATTTT. It translates to CASTPSGRADTQYF.

The sample holds a few counts of this clonotype. The CDR3 loop is CASSIWLDEKLFF. CDR3 nucleotides: TGTGCCAGCAGCATCTGGTTAGATGAAAAACTGTTTTTT. V and J are TRBV7-2 and TRBJ1-4; D unclear. CDR1 is SGHTA, CDR2 FQGNSA, per germline. Between the trimmed V and J ends, which lost 5 bases and 6 bases, there was a span of 10 bases. The length of the CDR3 is 13 residues.

The V and J genes are TRBV5-1 and TRBJ1-2, with a weak D call TRBD1 (5 bases). The CDR3 runs to 17 residues. V lost 0 bases, J lost 7 bases, and 22 bases lay in between. Germline V lookup: CDR1 SGHRS, CDR2 YFSETQ. This CDR3 reads CASSLVGPEPQGPGYTF. The CDR3 DNA sequence: TGCGCCAGCAGCTTGGTTGGTCCGGAGCCTCAGGGTCCTGGCTACACCTTC.

This rearrangement joins TRBV19 to TRBJ2-5, with D possibly being TRBD1 or TRBD2 (5 bases each). The CDR3 sequence is 17 residues long. Germline assignment: CDR1 LNHDA and CDR2 SQIVND (reference sequence). With 3 bases removed from V and 2 bases from J, the gap between germline ends came to 19 bases. The CDR3 loop reads CASSMEAQGRLQETQYF. In DNA, the CDR3 is TGTGCCAGTAGTATGGAGGCGCAGGGCCGACTTCAAGAGACCCAGTACTTC.

This clonotype was seen a few times. The chain combines TRBV19 with TRBJ1-2, with a tentative D call TRBD1 (5 bases). V was clipped by 6 bases and J by 14 bases, with 34 bases between them. Germline loops: CDR1 LNHDA, CDR2 SQIVND (reference sequence). The CDR3 has 17 residues. The CDR3 bases are TGTGCCAGTAGGAAACTTTGGACACAACCAACCCCCTTGGAGGAAACCTTC. This translates into CASRKLWTQPTPLEETF.

This clonotype occurred a few times. The chain employs TRBV7-6 and TRBJ2-1, with 10 bases fitting TRBD2. Trimming cost V 4 bases and J 5 bases; bases outside gene matches: 5. The length of the CDR3 is 15 residues. Looked up from germline, CDR1 is SGHVS and CDR2 is FNYEAQ. The CDR3 reads CASSSSGRGDNEQFF. CDR3 coding DNA: TGTGCCAGCAGCTCCAGCGGGAGGGGTGACAATGAGCAGTTCTTC. Complete variable domain (other parts from reference TRBV7-6 and TRBJ2-1): GAGVSQSPRYKVTKRGQDVALRCDPISGHVSLYWYRQALGQGPEFLTYFNYEAQQDKSGLPNDRFSAERPEGSISTLTIQRTEQRDSAMYRCASSSSGRGDNEQFFGPGTRLTVL.

The chain combines TRBV5-1 with TRBJ2-2; D possibly corresponds to TRBD1 (5 bases). The germline V gene has CDR1 SGHRS and CDR2 YFSETQ. Trimming took off 4 bases at V and 4 bases at J, with 17 bases between the two ends. The CDR3 length is 16 residues. As DNA, the CDR3 is TGCGCCAGCAGCCCCCTCGGCCAGGGAATCACCGGGGAGCTGTTTTTT. Translating gives CASSPLGQGITGELFF. Full variable domain (remainder filled in from reference TRBV5-1 and TRBJ2-2): KAGVTQTPRYLIKTRGQQVTLSCSPISGHRSVSWYQQTPGQGLQFLFEYFSETQRNKGNFPGRFSGRQFSNSRSEMNVSTLELGDSALYLCASSPLGQGITGELFFGEGSRLTVL.

This clonotype came up a few times. This sequence joins TRBV21-1 and TRBJ2-7; the table calls TRBD1, which could not be checked here. TRBV21-1 is assigned pseudogene status. The CDR3 spans 15 residues. The CDR3 DNA follows: TGTGCCAGCAGCAATCTTACGGGGGTCGTCTACGAGCAGTACTTC. Protein sequence: CASSNLTGVVYEQYF.

V gene TRBV24-1 combines with J gene TRBJ1-5; TRBD1 is a possible D gene (6 bases). The CDR3 sequence is 13 residues long. V lost 3 bases, J lost 5 bases, and 7 bases lay in between. Germline CDR1 reads KGHDR; CDR2 reads SFDVKD. This chain's CDR3 is CATSDRGHQPQHF. DNA of the CDR3: TGTGCCACCAGTGATCGGGGGCATCAGCCCCAGCATTTT.

This clonotype was observed a few times. The V gene is TRBV4-1, the J gene TRBJ1-1; D ambiguous. The V gene lost 0 bases and the J gene lost 2 bases, with 13 bases spanning the gap. Germline V gene lookup returns CDR1 MGHRA and CDR2 YSYEKL. There are 16 residues in the CDR3. CDR3 residues: CASSQEPSLLNTEAFF. The CDR3 nucleotides read TGCGCCAGCAGCCAAGAACCTTCTTTGCTAAACACTGAAGCTTTCTTT.

This clonotype was seen a handful of times. This rearrangement joins TRBV20-1 to TRBJ2-5, with TRBD2 matching over 13 bases. This CDR3 is 13 amino acids long. Germline V gene lookup returns CDR1 DFQATT and CDR2 SNEGSKA (reference sequence). V was clipped by 6 bases and J by 4 bases; unmatched bases: 2. The CDR3 is CSARLAGGETQYF. The CDR3 DNA reads as TGCAGTGCCCGACTAGCGGGGGGAGAGACCCAGTACTTC.

This rearrangement joins TRBV6-1 to TRBJ1-6; D remains ambiguous. The CDR3 loop spans 16 amino acids. CDR1 MNHNS and CDR2 SASEGT come from the germline V gene. Trimming pared 0 bases from V and 6 bases from J, leaving 12 bases between. DNA for the CDR3: TGTGCCAGCAGTGAAGCGGTCAACTCGGTTAATTCACCCCTCCACTTT. Translation gives CASSEAVNSVNSPLHF.

This clonotype showed up just a few times. The rearrangement uses TRBV12-3 or TRBV12-4 and TRBJ1-6, with 8 positions matching TRBD1. The CDR3 contains 14 residues. With V trimmed by 3 bases and J by 5 bases, 0 bases remained unmatched. The CDR3 coding sequence is TGTGCCAGCAGTTTGGGACAGGATAATTCACCCCTCCACTTT. This gives the protein CASSLGQDNSPLHF.

This clonotype was counted only a few times. The chain uses TRBV4-3 and TRBJ2-5, with 10 bases lining up with TRBD2. Germline loops: CDR1 LGHNA, CDR2 YSLEER. The CDR3 is 18 amino acids. Germline trimming cut 0 bases from V and 7 bases from J; bases unmatched to any gene: 14. Here the CDR3 reads CASSQDTPQSGRALTQYF. The CDR3 DNA reads as TGCGCCAGCAGCCAAGATACCCCCCAGAGCGGGAGGGCCTTGACCCAGTACTTC.

This clonotype was detected a few times. This chain uses TRBV9 with TRBJ2-7; D possibly corresponds to TRBD1 (5 bases). The CDR3 runs to 14 residues. Germline values: CDR1 SGDLS, CDR2 YYNGEE. V shed 0 bases and J shed 0 bases, with 7 bases lying between them. CDR3: CASSVVDTSYEQYF. DNA for the CDR3: TGTGCCAGCAGCGTAGTGGACACCTCCTACGAGCAGTACTTC.

Only a few counts were recorded for this clonotype. V and J are TRBV29-1 and TRBJ2-7; possible D gene TRBD1, 5 bases. Germline V gene data show CDR1 as SQVTM and CDR2 as ANQGSEA. The CDR3 covers 11 residues. V dropped 3 bases and J dropped 3 bases, with 6 bases sitting between them. CDR3 loop: CSVDDSYEQYF. CDR3 coding DNA: TGCAGCGTTGACGACAGCTACGAGCAGTACTTC.

The chain recombines TRBV12-3 or TRBV12-4 with TRBJ2-7, with 7 positions matching TRBD2. This CDR3 region has 14 residues. Trimming removed 5 bases from V and 2 bases from J; junction bases left unmatched: 6. CDR3 nucleotides: TGTGCCAGCAGTCTCTTGGCGGGAGCCTACGAGCAGTACTTC. It encodes CASSLLAGAYEQYF.

The DNA for the CDR3 is TGTGCCAGCAGTTTTCTGGGGCTAGCGGGAAGTGGAGGCTACAATGAGCAGTTCTTC. It encodes CASSFLGLAGSGGYNEQFF. The chain uses TRBV12-3 or TRBV12-4 and TRBJ2-1, with 9 positions matching TRBD2. The CDR3 is made up of 19 amino acids. V dropped 3 bases and J dropped 3; count of bases not matched to a gene: 15.

This clonotype was seen only a few times. The J gene is TRBJ2-7, the V gene TRBV6-5, with D maybe TRBD2 (6 bases). Trimming stripped 6 bases from V and 0 bases from J, with 15 bases between. There are 15 residues in the CDR3. Germline V gene sequence: CDR1 MNHEY, CDR2 SVGAGI. The CDR3 nucleotides are TGTGCCAGCAGCCGAGGGGCTAGCGACTCCTACGAGCAGTACTTC. Its protein is CASSRGASDSYEQYF.

This clonotype was seen repeatedly, ten times or more. This chain connects TRBV5-1 to TRBJ2-1; D is perhaps TRBD2 (6 bases). Germline V gives CDR1 SGHRS, CDR2 YFSETQ. Trimming removed 0 bases from V and 2 bases from J, with 15 bases in between. This CDR3 has 17 amino acids. DNA for the CDR3: TGCGCCAGCAGCTTGGGGAACGGGCGACTAGCCTACAATGAGCAGTTCTTC. Protein product: CASSLGNGRLAYNEQFF.

The chain uses TRBV7-9 and TRBJ2-1; 14 positions agree with TRBD2. Germline CDR1 reads SEHNR; CDR2 reads FQNEAQ (reference sequence). J was trimmed by 10 bases and V by 4 bases; bases with no gene match: 9. This CDR3 region has 16 residues. CDR3 sequence reads: CASSSPGTSGGREQFF. The CDR3 DNA follows: TGTGCCAGCAGCTCACCCGGGACTAGCGGGGGCAGGGAGCAGTTCTTC.

V usage is TRBV7-9 and J usage is TRBJ2-4; TRBD1 might be the D (7 bases). Germline V gives CDR1 SEHNR, CDR2 FQNEAQ (reference sequence). Trimming pared 1 base from V and 0 bases from J, leaving 25 bases between. There are 21 residues in the CDR3. DNA for the CDR3: TGTGCCAGCAGCTTAGGGTTGGGGCGGGACAGCCTCTTACTAGCCAAAAACATTCAGTACTTC. It codes for CASSLGLGRDSLLLAKNIQYF.

This clonotype showed up just once. The CDR3, as DNA: TGTGCCATCAGTGAGGGGGGGACAGTGCACGAGCAGTACTTC. Translation: CAISEGGTVHEQYF. V is TRBV10-3 and J is TRBJ2-7; possible D gene TRBD1, 7 bases. The CDR3 runs 14 residues. With 2 bases removed from V and 5 bases from J, the gap between germline ends came to 13 bases. Germline CDR1 ENHRY, CDR2 SYGVKD.

The chain uses TRBV6-5 and TRBJ2-6; 7 bases align to TRBD1. V lost 2 bases to trimming and J lost 4 bases; unmatched junction nucleotides: 20. The CDR3 length is 21 residues. Germline CDR1 MNHEY, CDR2 SVGAGI. The chain's CDR3 is CASSYLAGSTGHLWGANVLTF. In DNA form, the CDR3 reads TGTGCCAGCAGTTACCTAGCCGGATCGACAGGGCACCTATGGGGGGCCAACGTCCTGACTTTC.